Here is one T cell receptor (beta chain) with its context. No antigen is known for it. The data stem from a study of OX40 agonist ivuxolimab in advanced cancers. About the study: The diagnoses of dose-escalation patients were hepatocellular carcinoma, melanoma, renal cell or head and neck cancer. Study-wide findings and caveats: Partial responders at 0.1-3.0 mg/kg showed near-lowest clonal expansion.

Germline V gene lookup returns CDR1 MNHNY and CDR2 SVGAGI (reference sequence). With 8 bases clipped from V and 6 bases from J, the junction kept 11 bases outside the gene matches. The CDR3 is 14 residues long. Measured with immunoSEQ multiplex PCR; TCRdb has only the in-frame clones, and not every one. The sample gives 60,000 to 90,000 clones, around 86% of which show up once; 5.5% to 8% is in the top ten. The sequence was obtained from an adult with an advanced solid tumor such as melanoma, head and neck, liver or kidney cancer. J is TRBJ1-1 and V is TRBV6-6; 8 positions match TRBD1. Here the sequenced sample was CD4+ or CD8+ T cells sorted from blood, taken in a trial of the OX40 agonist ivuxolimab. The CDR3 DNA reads TGTGCCAGCCGGACAGGGAATACCGCCGCTGAAGCTTTCTTT. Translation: CASRTGNTAAEAFF.